This entry concerns a single TCR beta chain. Its antigen remains unidentified. Produced via immunoSEQ multiplex PCR; TCRdb's table is partial and in-frame only. The table has around 190,000 clones, about 83% seen once; the top ten hold about 1.6%. Trimming stripped 6 bases from V and 6 bases from J, with 33 bases between. The CDR3 is 20 residues long. CDR1 is SGHVS and CDR2 is FQNEAQ in the germline V gene. The source of the sample is a study of cytomegalovirus exposure and HLA in healthy donors. Study in general: In a later analysis, it was reported that the 110 or so validation repertoires had been produced on the same platform as the 670 or so repertoires belonging to the first cohort. Study-wide findings and caveats: High sensitivity and specificity were reportedly achieved when the classifier diagnosed cytomegalovirus status.

Separate from the approximately 720-subject first cohort was the approximately 130-subject validation cohort, to which the donors belonged. The chain has TRBV7-8 and TRBJ2-1; maybe TRBD2 (6 bases). Specimen: PBMCs. This sequence originates from a woman aged 18-29 years in good health and CMV-seronegative. Here the CDR3 DNA reads TGTGCCAGCAGTCCGCGGGAATGGTCGGAAAGCTTGCAGAGGAGCAATGAGCAGTTCTTC. The encoded protein is CASSPREWSESLQRSNEQFF.